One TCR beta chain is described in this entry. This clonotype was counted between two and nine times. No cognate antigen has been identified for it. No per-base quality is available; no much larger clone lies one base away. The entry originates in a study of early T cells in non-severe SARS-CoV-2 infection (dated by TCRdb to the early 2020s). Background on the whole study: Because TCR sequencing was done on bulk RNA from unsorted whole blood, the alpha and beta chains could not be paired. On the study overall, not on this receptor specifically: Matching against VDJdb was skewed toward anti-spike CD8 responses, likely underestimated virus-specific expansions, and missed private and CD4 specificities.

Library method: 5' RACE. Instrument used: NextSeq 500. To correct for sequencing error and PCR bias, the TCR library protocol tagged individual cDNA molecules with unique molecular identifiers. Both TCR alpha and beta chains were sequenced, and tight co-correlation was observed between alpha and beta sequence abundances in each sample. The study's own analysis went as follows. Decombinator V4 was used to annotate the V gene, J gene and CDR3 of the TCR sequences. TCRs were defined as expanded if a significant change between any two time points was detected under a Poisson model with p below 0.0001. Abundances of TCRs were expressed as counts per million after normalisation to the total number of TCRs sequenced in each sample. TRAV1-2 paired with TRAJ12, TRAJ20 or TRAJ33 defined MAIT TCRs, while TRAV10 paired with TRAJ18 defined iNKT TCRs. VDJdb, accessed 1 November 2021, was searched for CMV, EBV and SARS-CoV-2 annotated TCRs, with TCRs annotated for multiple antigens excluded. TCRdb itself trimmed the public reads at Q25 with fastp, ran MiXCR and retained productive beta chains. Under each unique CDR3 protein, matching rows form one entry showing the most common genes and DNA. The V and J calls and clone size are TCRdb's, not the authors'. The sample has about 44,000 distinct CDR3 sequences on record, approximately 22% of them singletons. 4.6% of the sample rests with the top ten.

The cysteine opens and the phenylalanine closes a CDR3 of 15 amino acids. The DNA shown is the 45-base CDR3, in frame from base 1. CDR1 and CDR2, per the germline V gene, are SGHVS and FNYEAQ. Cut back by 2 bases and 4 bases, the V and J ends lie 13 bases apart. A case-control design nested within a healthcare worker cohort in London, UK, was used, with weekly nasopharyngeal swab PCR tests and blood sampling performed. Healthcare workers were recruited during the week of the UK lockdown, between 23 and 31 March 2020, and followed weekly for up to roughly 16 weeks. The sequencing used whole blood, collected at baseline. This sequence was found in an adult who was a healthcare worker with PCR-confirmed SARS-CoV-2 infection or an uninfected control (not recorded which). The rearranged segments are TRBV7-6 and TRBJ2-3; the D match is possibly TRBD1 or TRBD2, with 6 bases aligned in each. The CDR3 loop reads CASSLFTGAADTQYF. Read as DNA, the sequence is TGTGCCAGCAGCTTATTCACGGGGGCGGCAGATACGCAGTATTTT. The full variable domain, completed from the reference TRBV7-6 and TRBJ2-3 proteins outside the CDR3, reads GAGVSQSPRYKVTKRGQDVALRCDPISGHVSLYWYRQALGQGPEFLTYFNYEAQQDKSGLPNDRFSAERPEGSISTLTIQRTEQRDSAMYRCASSLFTGAADTQYFGPGTRLTVL.